This TCR beta chain derives from a study of blood T cell repertoires in COVID-19. The wider study: The United States, Italy and Spain supplied acute and convalescent COVID-19 samples. PBMCs, B-cell-depleted T cells, or T cells were the source of the cDNA or gDNA that made up the material.

Study processing details: Estimation of nucleated cell counts relied on the amplification of reference gene primers. Produced via immunoSEQ multiplex PCR; TCRdb's table is partial and in-frame only. V and J calls and clone size come straight from that table; D and trimming were deduced from the DNA. Of 70,000 to 85,000 clones in the sample, under 95% were seen once. This TCR was recovered from a woman aged 60-70 years with active COVID-19. The sample was peripheral blood.

The CDR3 here is CSVEGTKTRPQFF. The CDR3 coding sequence is TGCAGCGTTGAAGGTACCAAAACTAGGCCGCAGTTCTTC. The rearrangement links TRBV29-1 to TRBJ2-1; D may be TRBD2 (5 bases). Trimming removed 1 base at V and 12 bases at J, with 16 bases between. Germline V gives CDR1 SQVTM, CDR2 ANQGSEA. The CDR3 loop spans 13 amino acids.